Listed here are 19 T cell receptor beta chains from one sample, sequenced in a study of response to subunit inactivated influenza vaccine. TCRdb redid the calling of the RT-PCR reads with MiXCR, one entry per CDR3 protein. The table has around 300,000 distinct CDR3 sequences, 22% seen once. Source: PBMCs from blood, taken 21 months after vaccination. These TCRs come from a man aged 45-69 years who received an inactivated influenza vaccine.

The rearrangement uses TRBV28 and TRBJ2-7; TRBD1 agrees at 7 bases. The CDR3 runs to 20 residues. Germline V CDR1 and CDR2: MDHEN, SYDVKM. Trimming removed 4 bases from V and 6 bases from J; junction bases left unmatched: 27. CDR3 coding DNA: TGTGCCAGCAGTTCAGACCGCGGACAGGTCGGCGGTTGGGCGTACTCCGAGCAGTACTTC. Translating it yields CASSSDRGQVGGWAYSEQYF.

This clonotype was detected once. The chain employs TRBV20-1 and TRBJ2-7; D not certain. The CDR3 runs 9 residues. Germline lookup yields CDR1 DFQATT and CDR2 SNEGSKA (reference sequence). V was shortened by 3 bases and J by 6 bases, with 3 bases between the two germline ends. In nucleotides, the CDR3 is TGCAGTGCTAGTCTCGAGCAGTACTTC. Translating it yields CSASLEQYF.

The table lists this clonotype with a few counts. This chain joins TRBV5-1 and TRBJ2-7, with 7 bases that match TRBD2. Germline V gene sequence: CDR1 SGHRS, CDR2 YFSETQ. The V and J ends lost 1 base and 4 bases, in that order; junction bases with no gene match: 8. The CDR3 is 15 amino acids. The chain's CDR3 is CASSLLASGPYEQYF. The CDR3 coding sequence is TGCGCCAGCAGCTTGTTAGCTAGCGGACCTTACGAGCAGTACTTC. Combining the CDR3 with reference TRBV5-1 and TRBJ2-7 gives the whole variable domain KAGVTQTPRYLIKTRGQQVTLSCSPISGHRSVSWYQQTPGQGLQFLFEYFSETQRNKGNFPGRFSGRQFSNSRSEMNVSTLELGDSALYLCASSLLASGPYEQYFGPGTRLTVT.

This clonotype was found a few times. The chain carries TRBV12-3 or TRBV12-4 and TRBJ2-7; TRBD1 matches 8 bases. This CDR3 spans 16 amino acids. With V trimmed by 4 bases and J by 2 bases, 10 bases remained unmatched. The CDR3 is CASSSTGTGYPYEQYF. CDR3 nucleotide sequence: TGTGCCAGCAGTTCGACGGGGACAGGATATCCCTACGAGCAGTACTTC.

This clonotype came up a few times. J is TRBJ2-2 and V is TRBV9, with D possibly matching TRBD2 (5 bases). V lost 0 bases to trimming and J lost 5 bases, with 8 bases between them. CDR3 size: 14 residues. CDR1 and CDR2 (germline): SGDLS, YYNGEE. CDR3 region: CASSVATGTGELFF. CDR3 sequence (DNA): TGTGCCAGCAGCGTAGCTACGGGAACCGGGGAGCTGTTTTTT. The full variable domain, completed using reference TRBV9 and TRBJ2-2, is DSGVTQTPKHLITATGQRVTLRCSPRSGDLSVYWYQQSLDQGLQFLIQYYNGEERAKGNILERFSAQQFPDLHSELNLSSLELGDSALYFCASSVATGTGELFFGEGSRLTVL.

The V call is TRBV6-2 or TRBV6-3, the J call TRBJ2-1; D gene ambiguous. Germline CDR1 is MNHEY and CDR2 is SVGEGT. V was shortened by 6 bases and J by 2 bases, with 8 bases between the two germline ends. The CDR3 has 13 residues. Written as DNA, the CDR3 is TGTGCCAGCAGGGACGGGCCCTACAATGAGCAGTTCTTC. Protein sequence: CASRDGPYNEQFF.

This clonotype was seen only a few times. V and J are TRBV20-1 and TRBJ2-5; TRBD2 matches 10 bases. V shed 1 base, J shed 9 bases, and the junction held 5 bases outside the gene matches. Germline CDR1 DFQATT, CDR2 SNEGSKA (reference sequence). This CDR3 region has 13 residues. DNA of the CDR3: TGCAGTGCTAGAGGTCTAGCGGGAGAAGCCCAGTACTTC. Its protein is CSARGLAGEAQYF.

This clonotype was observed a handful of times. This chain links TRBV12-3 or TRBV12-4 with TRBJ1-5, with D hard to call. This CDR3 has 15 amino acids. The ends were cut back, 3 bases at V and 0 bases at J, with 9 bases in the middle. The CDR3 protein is CASSLRWDSNQPQHF. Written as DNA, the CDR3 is TGTGCCAGCAGTTTGAGGTGGGATAGCAATCAGCCCCAGCATTTT.

The CDR3 is CSVEGGFGTGELFF. The CDR3 DNA follows: TGCAGCGTTGAGGGGGGCTTCGGAACCGGGGAGCTGTTTTTT. The rearrangement links TRBV29-1 to TRBJ2-2; D is tentatively TRBD1 or TRBD2 (6 bases each). This CDR3 region has 14 residues. With 3 bases removed from V and 5 bases from J, the gap between germline ends came to 13 bases. Germline CDR1 is SQVTM and CDR2 is ANQGSEA.

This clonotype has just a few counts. The CDR3, as DNA: TGCAGTGCTAGCCCCGGGACAGGGAATGAAAAACTGTTTTTT. Translating it yields CSASPGTGNEKLFF. J is TRBJ1-4 and V is TRBV20-1, with 9 bases aligning to TRBD1. Germline CDR1 is DFQATT and CDR2 is SNEGSKA (reference sequence). Trimming at V came to 3 bases and at J to 5 bases, leaving 4 bases not matched to a gene. The CDR3 runs to 14 residues.

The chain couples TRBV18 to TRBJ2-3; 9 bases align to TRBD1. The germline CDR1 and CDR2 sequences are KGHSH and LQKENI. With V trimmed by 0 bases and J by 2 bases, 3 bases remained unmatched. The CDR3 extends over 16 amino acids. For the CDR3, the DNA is TGTGCCAGCTCACCACCGGACAGGGGCAACACAGATACGCAGTATTTT. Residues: CASSPPDRGNTDTQYF. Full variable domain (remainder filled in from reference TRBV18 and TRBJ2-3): NAGVMQNPRHLVRRRGQEARLRCSPMKGHSHVYWYRQLPEEGLKFMVYLQKENIIDESGMPKERFSAEFPKEGPSILRIQQVVRGDSAAYFCASSPPDRGNTDTQYFGPGTRLTVL.

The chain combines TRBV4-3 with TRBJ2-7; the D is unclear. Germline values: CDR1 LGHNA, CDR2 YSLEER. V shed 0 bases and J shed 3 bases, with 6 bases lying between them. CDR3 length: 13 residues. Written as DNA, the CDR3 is TGCGCCAGCAGCCAAGAACGTAACTACGAGCAGTACTTC. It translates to CASSQERNYEQYF.

The CDR3: CSAEGLAGGSYNEQFF. The CDR3, as DNA: TGCAGTGCAGAAGGACTAGCGGGGGGCTCCTACAATGAGCAGTTCTTC. The chain recombines TRBV20-1 with TRBJ2-1; TRBD2 agrees at 14 bases. The germline V gene has CDR1 DFQATT and CDR2 SNEGSKA (reference sequence). V was clipped by 6 bases and J by 0 bases; unmatched bases: 4. The CDR3 runs to 16 residues.

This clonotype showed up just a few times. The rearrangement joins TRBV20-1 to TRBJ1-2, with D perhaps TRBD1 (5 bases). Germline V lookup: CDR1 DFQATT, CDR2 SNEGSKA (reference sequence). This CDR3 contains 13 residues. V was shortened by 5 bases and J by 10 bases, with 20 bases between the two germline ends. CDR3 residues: CSAGPQRQLPYTF. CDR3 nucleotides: TGCAGTGCTGGCCCCCAAAGACAGTTACCCTACACCTTC.

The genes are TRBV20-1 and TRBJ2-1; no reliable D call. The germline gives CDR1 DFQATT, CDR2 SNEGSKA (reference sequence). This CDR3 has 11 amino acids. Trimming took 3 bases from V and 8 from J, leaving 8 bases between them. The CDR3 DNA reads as TGCAGTGCTAGCTTTTTCGATGAGCAGTTCTTC. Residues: CSASFFDEQFF.

The CDR3 here is CASRLQGAHGYTF. CDR3 sequence (DNA): TGTGCCAGCAGGCTGCAGGGGGCGCATGGCTACACCTTC. This chain links TRBV12-3 or TRBV12-4 with TRBJ1-2; TRBD1 matches at 8 bases. This CDR3 spans 13 amino acids. V gave up 6 bases and J gave up 6 bases; unmatched junction bases: 6.

The CDR3 nucleotides are TGCGCCAGCAGCCAAGGGGTGACAGGCTTTTTCCCGAACACTGAAGCTTTCTTT. Its translation: CASSQGVTGFFPNTEAFF. The chain joins TRBV4-3 to TRBJ1-1, with D perhaps TRBD1 (6 bases). Germline CDR1 and CDR2: LGHNA and YSLEER. CDR3 length equals 18 residues. Deletions cut 1 base from V and 1 base from J, with 19 bases between.

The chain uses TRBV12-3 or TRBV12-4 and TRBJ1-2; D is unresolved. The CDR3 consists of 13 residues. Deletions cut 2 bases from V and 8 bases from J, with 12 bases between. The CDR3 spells CASSLLGATGYTF. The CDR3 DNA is TGTGCCAGCAGTTTATTGGGTGCAACAGGCTACACCTTC.

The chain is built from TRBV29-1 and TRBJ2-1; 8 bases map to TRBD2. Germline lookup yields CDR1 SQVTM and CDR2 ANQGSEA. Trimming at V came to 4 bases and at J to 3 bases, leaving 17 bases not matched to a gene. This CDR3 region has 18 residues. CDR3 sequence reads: CSVVSSGSLRYGYNEQFF. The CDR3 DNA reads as TGCAGCGTTGTGTCAAGCGGGAGCCTTCGATATGGCTACAATGAGCAGTTCTTC.